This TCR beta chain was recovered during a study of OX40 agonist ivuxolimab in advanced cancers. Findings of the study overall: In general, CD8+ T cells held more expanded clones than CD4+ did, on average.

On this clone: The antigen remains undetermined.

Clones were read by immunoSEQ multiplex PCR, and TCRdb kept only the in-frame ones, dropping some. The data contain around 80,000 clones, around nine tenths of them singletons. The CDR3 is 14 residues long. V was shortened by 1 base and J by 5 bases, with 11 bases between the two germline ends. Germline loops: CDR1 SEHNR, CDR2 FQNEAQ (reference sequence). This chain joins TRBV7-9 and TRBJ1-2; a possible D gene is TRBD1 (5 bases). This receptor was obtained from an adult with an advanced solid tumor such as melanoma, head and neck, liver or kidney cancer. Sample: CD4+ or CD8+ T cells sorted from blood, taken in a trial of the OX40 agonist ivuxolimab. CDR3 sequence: CASSLEAGWYGYTF. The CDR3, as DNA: TGTGCCAGCAGCTTAGAGGCAGGGTGGTATGGCTACACCTTC. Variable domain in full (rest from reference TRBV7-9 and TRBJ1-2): DTGVSQNPRHKITKRGQNVTFRCDPISEHNRLYWYRQTLGQGPEFLTYFQNEAQLEKSRLLSDRFSAERPKGSFSTLEIQRTEQGDSAMYLCASSLEAGWYGYTFGSGTRLTVV.